This T cell receptor beta chain was recovered during a study of neurological immune-mediated disorders. A note on this clonotype: The antigen remains undetermined.

Per germline, CDR1 SGHRS and CDR2 YFSETQ. V dropped 4 bases and J dropped 7; count of bases not matched to a gene: 13. The CDR3 runs to 17 residues. The unsorted libraries originated from 2 million PBMCs that had been stored at -80 C. Study-level results: HTLV-1-associated myelopathy displayed the greatest TCR clonal expansion, and multiple sclerosis exhibited the smallest, lower than that of healthy controls.

TCRdb ran MiXCR on the 5' RACE reads and lists one entry per CDR3 protein. The sample consists of around 79,000 distinct CDR3 sequences, less than 15% of them appearing once. The chain uses TRBV5-1 and TRBJ2-2, with 10 nucleotides matching TRBD2. The sample comprised PBMCs. The sequence came from a woman in her forties or fifties in good health. This CDR3 is CASSPDSPSGSVGELFF. The CDR3 DNA sequence: TGCGCCAGCAGCCCTGACTCGCCTAGCGGGAGTGTCGGGGAGCTGTTTTTT.